The sequence of this T cell receptor beta chain was determined in a study of CD8 T cells in ankylosing spondylitis. This clonotype was found many times. CDR3 length equals 15 residues. V shed 4 bases and J 2 bases; nucleotides not matched to a gene: 6. Germline loops: CDR1 LGHDT, CDR2 YNNKEL (reference sequence). Libraries for TCR beta were made by quantitative 5'-RACE with molecular barcodes. One entry per CDR3 protein results from TCRdb running MiXCR on the 5' RACE reads. In the table there are approximately 350,000 distinct CDR3 sequences, more than 20% of which are singletons. This TCR derives from a male donor with ankylosing spondylitis or in good health (not recorded which). This sequence joins TRBV3-1 and TRBJ2-3, with 7 bases that match TRBD2. The material sequenced was blood, either unsorted or a sorted T cell fraction (not recorded which). The CDR3 bases are TGTGCCAGCAGCCCCAGCGGGGCAATCACAGATACGCAGTATTTT. Translated: CASSPSGAITDTQYF.